A selection of T cell receptor beta chains follows, all from one sample in a study of T cell changes during pregnancy in multiple sclerosis. The protocol was immunoSEQ multiplex PCR, while the TCRdb copy is restricted to in-frame clones and leaves out a portion. The sample contains around 62,000 clones, around 90% of which appear only once. Here the sequenced sample was peripheral blood, taken in the second trimester of pregnancy. Every receptor here comes from a female donor in good health, enrolled as a control in a pregnancy study. Both conserved end residues are part of each CDR3. Fields, in order: J gene, D gene, V gene, clone size, CDR3 DNA, CDR3 protein. The D gene is left open where the match is weak. Expanded clones are given a class, and other clones once, few, many or no size at all.

J gene: TRBJ1-5
D gene: TRBD1
V gene: TRBV18
clone size: -
CDR3 DNA: TGTGCCAGCTCACCGCGACAGGGGGCGAACAATCAGCCCCAGCATTTT
CDR3 protein: CASSPRQGANNQPQHF

J gene: TRBJ2-7
D gene: TRBD1
V gene: TRBV5-1
clone size: once
CDR3 DNA: TGCGCCAGCAGCTGGGGGGACAGGGTGATCCACGAGCAGTACTTC
CDR3 protein: CASSWGDRVIHEQYF

J gene: TRBJ2-3
D gene: -
V gene: TRBV18
clone size: -
CDR3 DNA: TGTGCCAGCTCAAGTGGACTACCAGATACGCAGTATTTT
CDR3 protein: CASSSGLPDTQYF

J gene: TRBJ1-5
D gene: -
V gene: TRBV6-5
clone size: -
CDR3 DNA: TGTGCCAGCAGTGCATCGGACAGTGATCAGCCCCAGCATTTT
CDR3 protein: CASSASDSDQPQHF

J gene: TRBJ1-2
D gene: -
V gene: TRBV7-9
clone size: -
CDR3 DNA: TGTGCCAGCATCGAGAGCTACACCTTC
CDR3 protein: CASIESYTF

J gene: TRBJ1-4
D gene: -
V gene: TRBV5-4
clone size: -
CDR3 DNA: TGTGCCAGCAGCTTGTCAGCAGGGGTAGATGAAAAACTGTTTTTT
CDR3 protein: CASSLSAGVDEKLFF

J gene: TRBJ2-4
D gene: -
V gene: TRBV7-2
clone size: -
CDR3 DNA: TGTGCCAGCAGCGTAGGGGGGGTTGATACCATTCAGTACTTC
CDR3 protein: CASSVGGVDTIQYF

J gene: TRBJ1-1
D gene: -
V gene: TRBV10-3
clone size: -
CDR3 DNA: TGTGCCATCAGGGGAGATGTGAACACTGAAGCTTTCTTT
CDR3 protein: CAIRGDVNTEAFF

J gene: TRBJ1-5
D gene: -
V gene: TRBV19
clone size: -
CDR3 DNA: TGTGCCAGTAGTCCCAACTGGAATCAGCCCCAGCATTTT
CDR3 protein: CASSPNWNQPQHF

J gene: TRBJ1-5
D gene: -
V gene: TRBV19
clone size: -
CDR3 DNA: TGTGCCAGTAGTATAGTGGGGCAGCCTAATCAGCCCCAGCATTTT
CDR3 protein: CASSIVGQPNQPQHF

J gene: TRBJ1-1
D gene: -
V gene: TRBV5-6
clone size: -
CDR3 DNA: TGTGCCAGCAGCGGCCCGCCTGGAGCTTTCTTT
CDR3 protein: CASSGPPGAFF

J gene: TRBJ1-1
D gene: -
V gene: TRBV11-2
clone size: once
CDR3 DNA: TGTGCCAGCAGCCCGGGGCAGGGGGCTTTCTTT
CDR3 protein: CASSPGQGAFF

J gene: TRBJ2-1
D gene: TRBD1
V gene: TRBV2
clone size: -
CDR3 DNA: TGTGCCAGCAGGGACAGGGGTTCACGGAATGAGCAGTTCTTC
CDR3 protein: CASRDRGSRNEQFF

J gene: TRBJ1-2
D gene: TRBD1
V gene: TRBV19
clone size: -
CDR3 DNA: TGTGCCAGTAGTATAATTCCGGGTGGACAGGGCCACGGCTACACCTTC
CDR3 protein: CASSIIPGGQGHGYTF

J gene: TRBJ2-7
D gene: TRBD2
V gene: TRBV27
clone size: -
CDR3 DNA: TGTGCCAGCCAAGGACTAGCGGGCCACTACGAGCAGTACTTC
CDR3 protein: CASQGLAGHYEQYF

J gene: TRBJ1-6
D gene: TRBD1
V gene: TRBV15
clone size: -
CDR3 DNA: TGTGCCACCAGCAGAGGACAGGGCGGATCACCCCTCCACTTT
CDR3 protein: CATSRGQGGSPLHF

J gene: TRBJ2-7
D gene: TRBD2
V gene: TRBV18
clone size: -
CDR3 DNA: TGTGCCAGCCGAAGGGGACTAGAAGCCTACGAGCAGTACTTC
CDR3 protein: CASRRGLEAYEQYF

J gene: TRBJ1-5
D gene: TRBD1
V gene: TRBV5-1
clone size: -
CDR3 DNA: TGCGCCAGCAGCTTGGCCCGAGACAGGGAGAGAAGCAATCAGCCCCAGCATTTT
CDR3 protein: CASSLARDRERSNQPQHF

J gene: TRBJ1-2
D gene: TRBD1
V gene: TRBV5-6
clone size: few
CDR3 DNA: TGTGCCAGCAGCTTTAGGACAGGGAATGGCTACACCTTC
CDR3 protein: CASSFRTGNGYTF

J gene: TRBJ2-7
D gene: -
V gene: TRBV10-2
clone size: -
CDR3 DNA: TGCGCCAGCACCACAGGGAACGAGCAGTACTTC
CDR3 protein: CASTTGNEQYF

J gene: TRBJ2-1
D gene: TRBD2
V gene: TRBV19
clone size: -
CDR3 DNA: TGTGCCAGTAGCCTCGAAGCGGGAGTGGCCTACAATGAGCAGTTCTTC
CDR3 protein: CASSLEAGVAYNEQFF

J gene: TRBJ1-1
D gene: -
V gene: TRBV5-1
clone size: -
CDR3 DNA: TGCGCCAGCAGCTTGGACAACGGGGGTTCCACTGAAGCTTTCTTT
CDR3 protein: CASSLDNGGSTEAFF

J gene: TRBJ2-2
D gene: -
V gene: TRBV27
clone size: -
CDR3 DNA: TGTGCCAGCAGCTCAATCGATAGCACCGGGGAGCTGTTTTTT
CDR3 protein: CASSSIDSTGELFF

J gene: TRBJ2-3
D gene: TRBD2
V gene: TRBV6-4
clone size: -
CDR3 DNA: TGTGCCAGCAGTGACGAATCGGGAGGGGCAGATACGCAGTATTTT
CDR3 protein: CASSDESGGADTQYF

J gene: TRBJ2-5
D gene: -
V gene: TRBV5-5
clone size: -
CDR3 DNA: TGTGCCAGCAGCTCCTCCGGGGGTCAAGAGACCCAGTACTTC
CDR3 protein: CASSSSGGQETQYF

J gene: TRBJ2-1
D gene: TRBD2
V gene: TRBV5-1
clone size: -
CDR3 DNA: TGCGCCAGCAGCCTGGGGACTAGCGGGGGTCAGCAGTTCTTC
CDR3 protein: CASSLGTSGGQQFF

J gene: TRBJ2-7
D gene: TRBD2
V gene: TRBV11-3
clone size: -
CDR3 DNA: TGTGCCAGCAGCCCCGGGTATGGGGGGGACTACGAGCAGTACTTC
CDR3 protein: CASSPGYGGDYEQYF

J gene: TRBJ1-2
D gene: -
V gene: TRBV14
clone size: -
CDR3 DNA: TGTGCCAGCAGCCGAGACAGAAACTATGGCTACACCTTC
CDR3 protein: CASSRDRNYGYTF

J gene: TRBJ1-5
D gene: -
V gene: TRBV2
clone size: -
CDR3 DNA: TGTGCCAGCAGTGAAAGGCGCAGGGAACGGCAGCCCCAGCATTTT
CDR3 protein: CASSERRRERQPQHF

J gene: TRBJ2-5
D gene: -
V gene: TRBV14
clone size: -
CDR3 DNA: TGTGCCAGCAGCCAGTCCAGGGGCCATAACTACTTC
CDR3 protein: CASSQSRGHNYF

J gene: TRBJ1-1
D gene: TRBD1
V gene: TRBV29-1
clone size: -
CDR3 DNA: TGCAGCGTTGTGGGGACAGGGAGGAACACTGAAGCTTTCTTT
CDR3 protein: CSVVGTGRNTEAFF

J gene: TRBJ2-7
D gene: -
V gene: TRBV21-1
clone size: -
CDR3 DNA: TGTGCCAGCAGTCAGCCGCCGGGACAGGCTTACGAGCAGTACTTC
CDR3 protein: CASSQPPGQAYEQYF

J gene: TRBJ2-1
D gene: -
V gene: TRBV6-6
clone size: -
CDR3 DNA: TGTGCCAGCAGTCCGAATGGACACCTAGACGACAATGAGCAGTTCTTC
CDR3 protein: CASSPNGHLDDNEQFF

J gene: TRBJ2-2
D gene: -
V gene: TRBV27
clone size: -
CDR3 DNA: TGTGCCAGCAGTTTTACTAGTCGGTCCGGGGAGCTGTTTTTT
CDR3 protein: CASSFTSRSGELFF

J gene: TRBJ2-1
D gene: TRBD2
V gene: TRBV11-2
clone size: -
CDR3 DNA: TGTGCCAGCAGCCGATCAATCGGACTAGCGGGTGCCGAAGAGCAGTTCTTC
CDR3 protein: CASSRSIGLAGAEEQFF

J gene: TRBJ1-1
D gene: -
V gene: TRBV5-1
clone size: -
CDR3 DNA: TGCGCCAGCAGCTTGGAAGGGGGGAACACTGAAGCTTTCTTT
CDR3 protein: CASSLEGGNTEAFF

J gene: TRBJ2-1
D gene: -
V gene: TRBV4-1
clone size: -
CDR3 DNA: TGCGCCAGCAGCCCAAGATGGACTACTTTTGAGCAGTTCTTC
CDR3 protein: CASSPRWTTFEQFF

J gene: TRBJ2-2
D gene: -
V gene: TRBV2
clone size: -
CDR3 DNA: TGTGCCAGCAGTTTCACTAGTCCCGGGGAGCTGTTTTTT
CDR3 protein: CASSFTSPGELFF

J gene: TRBJ2-7
D gene: -
V gene: TRBV28
clone size: few
CDR3 DNA: TGTGCCAGCACCCCCGCAGGACAGTTCCTAACCCCCTACGAGCAGTACTTC
CDR3 protein: CASTPAGQFLTPYEQYF

J gene: TRBJ2-5
D gene: TRBD2
V gene: TRBV4-1
clone size: -
CDR3 DNA: TGCGCCAGCAGCCATATTACCGGGACTAAAGAGACCCAGTACTTC
CDR3 protein: CASSHITGTKETQYF

J gene: TRBJ1-3
D gene: -
V gene: TRBV2
clone size: -
CDR3 DNA: TGTGCCAGCAATCCGAGGGCTGGAAACACCATATATTTT
CDR3 protein: CASNPRAGNTIYF

J gene: TRBJ2-7
D gene: -
V gene: TRBV2
clone size: -
CDR3 DNA: TGTGCCAGCAGTGATACGCCCAGCGCTGGCAAGCAGTACTTC
CDR3 protein: CASSDTPSAGKQYF

J gene: TRBJ2-1
D gene: -
V gene: TRBV9
clone size: -
CDR3 DNA: TGTGCCAGCAGCGTAGCCGGGGATTCGAGGAATGAGCAGTTCTTC
CDR3 protein: CASSVAGDSRNEQFF

J gene: TRBJ1-1
D gene: -
V gene: TRBV29-1
clone size: -
CDR3 DNA: TGCAGCGGGGCGGGTGGTGTGAACACTGAAGCTTTCTTT
CDR3 protein: CSGAGGVNTEAFF

J gene: TRBJ1-6
D gene: -
V gene: TRBV30
clone size: once
CDR3 DNA: TGTGCCTGGAGTTTTACTAGCTCCTATAATTCACCCCTCCACTTT
CDR3 protein: CAWSFTSSYNSPLHF

J gene: TRBJ2-5
D gene: TRBD2
V gene: TRBV7-9
clone size: few
CDR3 DNA: TGTGCCAGCAGCCGTTCAATAGCGGGAGGGGGAGAGACCCAGTACTTC
CDR3 protein: CASSRSIAGGGETQYF

J gene: TRBJ1-2
D gene: -
V gene: TRBV5-4
clone size: -
CDR3 DNA: TGTGCCAGCAGCTTGCCAGGGGCCTATGGCTACACCTTC
CDR3 protein: CASSLPGAYGYTF

J gene: TRBJ1-3
D gene: -
V gene: TRBV10-3
clone size: -
CDR3 DNA: TGTGCCATCAGTCAGGGCTCTGGAAACACCATATATTTT
CDR3 protein: CAISQGSGNTIYF

J gene: TRBJ2-1
D gene: -
V gene: TRBV29-1
clone size: -
CDR3 DNA: TGCAGCGTTGAAGGGCACAGCTCCTACAATGAGCAGTTCTTC
CDR3 protein: CSVEGHSSYNEQFF

J gene: TRBJ1-2
D gene: -
V gene: TRBV7-9
clone size: -
CDR3 DNA: TGTGCCAGCAGCTTAGACTGGGCGAACTATGGCTACACCTTC
CDR3 protein: CASSLDWANYGYTF

J gene: TRBJ2-1
D gene: TRBD1
V gene: TRBV10-1
clone size: -
CDR3 DNA: TGCGCCAGCAGTGAGACCGGGACAGGACTCTACAATGAGCAGTTCTTC
CDR3 protein: CASSETGTGLYNEQFF

J gene: TRBJ1-1
D gene: -
V gene: TRBV6-5
clone size: -
CDR3 DNA: TGTGCCAGCAGTTCCCAAGCTCCCTCGGCTGAAGCTTTCTTT
CDR3 protein: CASSSQAPSAEAFF

J gene: TRBJ1-2
D gene: -
V gene: TRBV29-1
clone size: -
CDR3 DNA: TGCAGCGCCACCCCGGAGGGTCTCGCTAACTATGGCTACACCTTC
CDR3 protein: CSATPEGLANYGYTF